These T cell receptor beta chains were read from a single sample in a study of T cells expressing NK-cell markers. TCRdb derives one entry per CDR3 protein from the 5' RACE reads, leaving out DNA. The sample table sets out 550,000 to 600,000 distinct CDR3 sequences. Sample: blood T cells: a sorted CD56 or NKG2C T cell subset, CD4+ or CD8+ T cells, or bulk PBMC T cells (not recorded which). The receptors shown here come from a man aged 18 to 35 in good health. Each CDR3 is given with its conserved first and last residue.

V gene: TRBV20-1
J gene: TRBJ1-4
CDR3 protein: CSATGTGDREKLFF

V gene: TRBV4-1
J gene: TRBJ2-5
CDR3 protein: CASSQDSEKETQYF

V gene: TRBV29-1
J gene: TRBJ1-6
CDR3 protein: CSVAEGANNSPLHF

V gene: TRBV7-9
J gene: TRBJ2-3
CDR3 protein: CASSSKRLAGSTDTQYF

V gene: TRBV29-1
J gene: TRBJ2-7
CDR3 protein: CSVDFGTGSLGEQYF

V gene: TRBV6-2/TRBV6-3
J gene: TRBJ1-5
CDR3 protein: CASRREGGTRQPQHF

V gene: TRBV2
J gene: TRBJ2-2
CDR3 protein: CASSGVRGKNTGELFF

V gene: TRBV20-1
J gene: TRBJ2-3
CDR3 protein: CSASPLAGVGDTQYF

V gene: TRBV24-1
J gene: TRBJ2-1
CDR3 protein: CATSDHRTSGSRYEQFF

V gene: TRBV20-1
J gene: TRBJ2-3
CDR3 protein: CSARDMGTTDTQYF

V gene: TRBV4-3
J gene: TRBJ1-6
CDR3 protein: CASSLPPAPLHF

V gene: TRBV29-1
J gene: TRBJ1-2
CDR3 protein: CSVDTTGLDYGYTF

V gene: TRBV12-3/TRBV12-4
J gene: TRBJ2-4
CDR3 protein: CASSRDRGNIQYF

V gene: TRBV19
J gene: TRBJ2-2
CDR3 protein: CASTTHPGSTGELFF

V gene: TRBV7-9
J gene: TRBJ2-1
CDR3 protein: CASSPGSAGSYNEQFF

V gene: TRBV20-1
J gene: TRBJ2-3
CDR3 protein: CSARDEGRVARVTDTQYF

V gene: TRBV24-1
J gene: TRBJ2-1
CDR3 protein: CATARDRGYNEQFF

V gene: TRBV5-1
J gene: TRBJ2-1
CDR3 protein: CASSSAYRGHNEQFF

V gene: TRBV12-3/TRBV12-4
J gene: TRBJ2-3
CDR3 protein: CATQTSLFTDTQYF

V gene: TRBV10-1
J gene: TRBJ2-5
CDR3 protein: CASSEGLAGRETQYF

V gene: TRBV7-2
J gene: TRBJ2-7
CDR3 protein: CASSLQGPDYEQYF

V gene: TRBV27
J gene: TRBJ2-1
CDR3 protein: CASSPLGSSSYNEQFF

V gene: TRBV29-1
J gene: TRBJ2-2
CDR3 protein: CSVEDPLALNTGELFF

V gene: TRBV5-1
J gene: TRBJ2-5
CDR3 protein: CASTQDSPSQETQYF

V gene: TRBV20-1
J gene: TRBJ2-7
CDR3 protein: CSASSREDSYEQYF

V gene: TRBV7-8
J gene: TRBJ2-1
CDR3 protein: CASSSRPGLAFNNEQFF

V gene: TRBV7-2
J gene: TRBJ2-7
CDR3 protein: CASSPQGGSYEQYF

V gene: TRBV19
J gene: TRBJ2-1
CDR3 protein: CASSSKGQGTGRYNEQFF

V gene: TRBV3-1
J gene: TRBJ1-5
CDR3 protein: CASSPGHRASNQPQHF

V gene: TRBV5-4
J gene: TRBJ1-2
CDR3 protein: CASSHATGSQGYTF

V gene: TRBV10-3
J gene: TRBJ2-1
CDR3 protein: CAIKEATTGNEQFF

V gene: TRBV7-8
J gene: TRBJ2-7
CDR3 protein: CASSPGPAWRGSSYEQYF

V gene: TRBV15
J gene: TRBJ2-1
CDR3 protein: CATSRDWDSNNEQFF

V gene: TRBV7-9
J gene: TRBJ2-1
CDR3 protein: CASSSPTGTITYNEQFF

V gene: TRBV5-1
J gene: TRBJ2-1
CDR3 protein: CASGQRAGAAYNEQFF

V gene: TRBV5-6
J gene: TRBJ2-5
CDR3 protein: CASRPGTVQETQYF

V gene: TRBV5-1
J gene: TRBJ2-7
CDR3 protein: CASSFTSEGEQYF

V gene: TRBV24-1
J gene: TRBJ2-7
CDR3 protein: CATSGPAAAGGSYEQYF

V gene: TRBV4-2
J gene: TRBJ2-7
CDR3 protein: CASSQVTQGAYEQYF

V gene: TRBV16
J gene: TRBJ1-2
CDR3 protein: CASSQSDRIGYTF

V gene: TRBV20-1
J gene: TRBJ2-3
CDR3 protein: CSASDSGRVTDTQYF

V gene: TRBV19
J gene: TRBJ2-1
CDR3 protein: CASNPSAGYNEQFF

V gene: TRBV12-5
J gene: TRBJ2-2
CDR3 protein: CASGLGLTGELFF

V gene: TRBV20-1
J gene: TRBJ1-1
CDR3 protein: CSAPWGGQNTEAFF

V gene: TRBV6-4
J gene: TRBJ2-2
CDR3 protein: CASRGEQGTGELFF

V gene: TRBV30
J gene: TRBJ2-3
CDR3 protein: CAWSVVSDTQYF

V gene: TRBV5-1
J gene: TRBJ2-3
CDR3 protein: CASSLDVGVQDTQYF

V gene: TRBV30
J gene: TRBJ2-5
CDR3 protein: CAWMVWSQETQYF

V gene: TRBV9
J gene: TRBJ2-2
CDR3 protein: CASSPRGTSGSGELFF

V gene: TRBV29-1
J gene: TRBJ2-5
CDR3 protein: CSVEDLPGQETQYF

V gene: TRBV12-3/TRBV12-4
J gene: TRBJ2-5
CDR3 protein: CASSRGLRPGTQYF

V gene: TRBV15
J gene: TRBJ1-5
CDR3 protein: CAAGTVGPQPQHF

V gene: TRBV20-1
J gene: TRBJ2-1
CDR3 protein: CSARGDGTSGRSGNEQFF